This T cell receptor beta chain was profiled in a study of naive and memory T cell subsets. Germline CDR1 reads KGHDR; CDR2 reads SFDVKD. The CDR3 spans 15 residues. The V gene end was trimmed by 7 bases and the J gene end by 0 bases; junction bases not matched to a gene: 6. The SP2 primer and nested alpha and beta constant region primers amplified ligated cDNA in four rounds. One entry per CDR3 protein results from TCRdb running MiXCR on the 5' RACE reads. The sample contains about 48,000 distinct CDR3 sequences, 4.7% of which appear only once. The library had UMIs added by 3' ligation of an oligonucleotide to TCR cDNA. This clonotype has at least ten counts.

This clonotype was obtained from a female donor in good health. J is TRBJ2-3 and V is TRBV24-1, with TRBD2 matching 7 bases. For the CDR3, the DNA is TGTGCCACCAGCGGGAGGATCGCTAGCACAGATACGCAGTATTTT. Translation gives CATSGRIASTDTQYF.